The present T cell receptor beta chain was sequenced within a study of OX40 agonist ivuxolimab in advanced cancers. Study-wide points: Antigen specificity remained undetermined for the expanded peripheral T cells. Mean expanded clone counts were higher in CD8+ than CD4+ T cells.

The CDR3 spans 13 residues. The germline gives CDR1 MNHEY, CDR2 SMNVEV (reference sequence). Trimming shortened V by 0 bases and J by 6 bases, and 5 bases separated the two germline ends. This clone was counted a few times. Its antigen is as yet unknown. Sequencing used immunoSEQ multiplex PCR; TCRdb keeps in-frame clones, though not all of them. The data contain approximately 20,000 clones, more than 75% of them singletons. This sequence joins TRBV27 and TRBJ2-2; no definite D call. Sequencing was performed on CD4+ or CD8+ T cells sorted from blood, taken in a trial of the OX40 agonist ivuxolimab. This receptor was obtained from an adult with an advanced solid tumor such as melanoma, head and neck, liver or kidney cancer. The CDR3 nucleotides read TGTGCCAGCAGTTTATCGATCGCCGGGGAGCTGTTTTTT. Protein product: CASSLSIAGELFF.